Shown below are 16 T cell receptor beta chains from a single sample sequenced in a study of blood T cell repertoires in COVID-19. Repertoires were generated with immunoSEQ multiplex PCR, while TCRdb's copy carries only in-frame clones and drops some. The table shows about 180,000 clones, with approximately 80% occurring only once. The sequencing sample was made of peripheral blood. All receptors come from a human donor in a cohort sampled during active COVID-19.

V is TRBV7-2 and J is TRBJ2-3, with TRBD2 identical over 12 bases. Per germline, CDR1 SGHTA and CDR2 FQGNSA. The CDR3 has 15 amino acids. Trimming took 3 bases from V and 4 from J; bases not matched to a gene: 2. CDR3 amino acids: CASSLLAGGADTQYF. The CDR3 DNA reads as TGTGCCAGCAGCTTGCTAGCGGGAGGGGCAGATACGCAGTATTTT.

The chain is built from TRBV19 and TRBJ2-2; 8 positions agree with TRBD2. CDR1 is LNHDA and CDR2 is SQIVND in the germline V gene (reference sequence). The ends lost 7 bases at V and 4 bases at J; junction bases unmatched: 8. The CDR3 covers 15 residues. The CDR3 spells CASTPGGGPTGELFF. In nucleotides, the CDR3 is TGTGCCAGTACACCCGGGGGGGGACCCACCGGGGAGCTGTTTTTT.

This clone was counted only a few times. The rearrangement links TRBV20-1 to TRBJ2-7; D not resolved. CDR3 length: 11 residues. Germline CDR1 is DFQATT and CDR2 is SNEGSKA (reference sequence). V gave up 1 base and J gave up 6 bases, with 7 bases separating them. The CDR3 loop reads CSARVGLEQYF. In DNA, the CDR3 is TGCAGTGCTAGAGTGGGCCTCGAGCAGTACTTC.

This chain joins TRBV29-1 and TRBJ2-7, with 10 bases aligning to TRBD1. CDR1 is SQVTM, CDR2 ANQGSEA, per germline. The CDR3 runs 14 residues. The ends lost 7 bases at V and 3 bases at J; junction bases unmatched: 9. CDR3 region: CSGLGGQGNYEQYF. The CDR3 DNA follows: TGCAGCGGGCTTGGGGGACAGGGGAACTACGAGCAGTACTTC.

The rearrangement uses TRBV6-4 and TRBJ2-2, with 8 bases fitting TRBD1. Germline CDR1 reads MRHNA; CDR2 reads SNTAGT. This CDR3 spans 16 amino acids. The J segment lost 2 bases and the V segment lost 7 bases, leaving 9 bases of the junction unmatched. CDR3 coding DNA: TGTGCCAGCACCCCCGGGACAGGAGCTAACACCGGGGAGCTGTTTTTT. The encoded protein is CASTPGTGANTGELFF.

The gene calls are TRBV28 and TRBJ2-7; D is perhaps TRBD2 (5 bases). CDR3 length equals 16 residues. Looked up from germline, CDR1 is MDHEN and CDR2 is SYDVKM. Deletions cut 4 bases from V and 3 bases from J, with 19 bases between. In DNA, the CDR3 is TGTGCCAGCAGTTCTTCCAGTAGCGTTGACATCTACGAGCAGTACTTC. Amino acids: CASSSSSSVDIYEQYF.

This chain uses TRBV3-1 (or the pseudogene TRBV3-2) with TRBJ1-2; a weak D match, TRBD1 (6 bases). The CDR3 loop spans 14 amino acids. The germline V gene encodes CDR1 LGHDT and CDR2 YNNKEL (reference sequence). V was shortened by 2 bases and J by 6 bases, with 13 bases between the two germline ends. As DNA, the CDR3 is TGTGCCAGCAGCCAACGTTCGGACAGACATGGCTACACCTTC. The encoded protein is CASSQRSDRHGYTF.

CDR3 protein: CASSVASGDTQYF. The DNA for the CDR3 is TGTGCCAGCAGCGTAGCTTCGGGAGATACGCAGTATTTT. The J gene is TRBJ2-3, the V gene TRBV9, with D hard to call. Germline V gene data show CDR1 as SGDLS and CDR2 as YYNGEE. This CDR3 spans 13 amino acids. V lost 0 bases and J lost 5, with 7 bases in between.

The chain couples TRBV6-5 to TRBJ1-5; the match to TRBD1 covers 7 bases. The CDR3 contains 15 residues. In germline, CDR1 is MNHEY, CDR2 SVGAGI. V lost 7 bases to trimming and J lost 1 base; unmatched junction nucleotides: 7. CDR3 nucleotide sequence: TGTGCCAGCAAGCCGGTGACAGGGAGCAATCAGCCCCAGCATTTT. As protein: CASKPVTGSNQPQHF.

The table lists this clone with a few counts. The chain employs TRBV19 and TRBJ1-5; D gene ambiguous. CDR1 LNHDA and CDR2 SQIVND come from the germline V gene (reference sequence). The CDR3 length is 12 residues. Trimming took off 5 bases at V and 0 bases at J, with 2 bases between the two ends. CDR3 region: CASSYSNQPQHF. The CDR3 nucleotides are TGTGCCAGTAGTTATAGCAATCAGCCCCAGCATTTT.

DNA for the CDR3: TGTGCCAGCAGCTTTCCTGTATTACTAAACACCGGGGAGCTGTTTTTT. Translating it yields CASSFPVLLNTGELFF. The chain recombines TRBV7-9 with TRBJ2-2, with D unclear. V shed 3 bases and J shed 2 bases, with 13 bases lying between them. The length of the CDR3 is 16 residues. Germline CDR1 is SEHNR and CDR2 is FQNEAQ (reference sequence). Variable domain in full (rest from reference TRBV7-9 and TRBJ2-2): DTGVSQNPRHKITKRGQNVTFRCDPISEHNRLYWYRQTLGQGPEFLTYFQNEAQLEKSRLLSDRFSAERPKGSFSTLEIQRTEQGDSAMYLCASSFPVLLNTGELFFGEGSRLTVL.

The gene calls are TRBV7-2 and TRBJ2-7; TRBD1 aligns across 7 bases. CDR3 length: 15 amino acids. Germline lookup yields CDR1 SGHTA and CDR2 FQGNSA. J was trimmed by 6 bases and V by 5 bases; bases with no gene match: 13. CDR3 sequence reads: CASSLDLTGFGEQYF. The CDR3 bases are TGTGCCAGCAGCCTAGACCTGACAGGGTTTGGCGAGCAGTACTTC.

This clone was picked up a small number of times. The rearrangement uses TRBV10-2 and TRBJ2-1; 16 positions agree with TRBD2. V shed 10 bases and J 6 bases; nucleotides not matched to a gene: 12. This CDR3 comprises 17 residues. CDR1 is WSHSY and CDR2 is SAAADI in the germline V gene. CDR3 DNA sequence: TGCGCCACCGTCCCGGGACTAGCGGGGGGGCTCCTCAATGAGCAGTTCTTC. Protein: CATVPGLAGGLLNEQFF.

The chain uses TRBV13 and TRBJ1-1; 12 bases agree with TRBD1. Germline trimming cut 5 bases from V and 3 bases from J; bases unmatched to any gene: 7. In germline, CDR1 is PRHDT, CDR2 FYEKMQ (reference sequence). The CDR3 runs to 16 residues. Here the CDR3 reads CASSPRDRGRDTEAFF. The DNA for the CDR3 is TGTGCCAGCAGCCCCCGGGACAGGGGGCGAGACACTGAAGCTTTCTTT.

CDR3 protein: CASEDGTGSYGYTF. CDR3 DNA sequence: TGCGCCAGCGAAGACGGGACAGGAAGCTATGGCTACACCTTC. The V call is TRBV10-1, the J call TRBJ1-2; the match to TRBD1 covers 8 bases. V trimming: 8 bases; J trimming: 4 bases; junction bases outside the gene matches: 9. This CDR3 comprises 14 residues. Germline CDR1 is WNHNN and CDR2 is SYGVQD (reference sequence).

V and J are TRBV7-8 and TRBJ1-4; D possibly corresponds to TRBD1 (5 bases). This CDR3 comprises 15 residues. Per the germline V gene, CDR1 is SGHVS and CDR2 is FQNEAQ. The germline V and J ends were trimmed by 5 bases and 5 bases, with 15 bases remaining between them. This CDR3 is CASSPSRVRNEKLFF. In DNA form, the CDR3 reads TGTGCCAGCAGCCCCAGCAGGGTTAGAAATGAAAAACTGTTTTTT.